A single sample gave rise to the 32 T cell receptor beta chains below, sequenced in a study of cytomegalovirus exposure and HLA in healthy donors. Use of 60 Vbeta and 13 Jbeta primers characterized the PCR. TCRdb's copy holds only in-frame clones and misses some; the assay was immunoSEQ multiplex PCR. The sample yields approximately 90,000 clones, 76% seen once. The sample was PBMCs. The receptor set was obtained from a male donor in good health and CMV-seronegative.

The chain links TRBV15 to TRBJ1-5; 8 bases map to TRBD1. The CDR3 covers 14 residues. V shed 1 base, J shed 7 bases, and the junction held 3 bases outside the gene matches. CDR1 is LNHNV and CDR2 is YYDKDF in the germline V gene (reference sequence). Written as DNA, the CDR3 is TGTGCCACCAGCAGAGCCCCAGGGGGCCAGCCCCAGCATTTT. Translating gives CATSRAPGGQPQHF.

V is TRBV29-1 and J is TRBJ1-2; no reliable D call. Germline values: CDR1 SQVTM, CDR2 ANQGSEA. The CDR3 has 16 amino acids. Trimming took off 7 bases at V and 2 bases at J, with 23 bases between the two ends. This chain's CDR3 is CSARQPEQLINYGYTF. The CDR3 DNA reads as TGCAGCGCCCGTCAACCGGAACAGCTAATAAACTATGGCTACACCTTC.

The chain couples TRBV4-1 to TRBJ1-4; D is undetermined. From germline, CDR1 is MGHRA and CDR2 YSYEKL. The V and J ends lost 0 bases and 6 bases respectively, with 11 bases between them. This CDR3 has 15 amino acids. The CDR3 coding sequence is TGCGCCAGCAGCCAAGAGACGGGGAGGGATGAAAAACTGTTTTTT. Translated, it gives CASSQETGRDEKLFF.

The V and J genes are TRBV6-1 and TRBJ2-3; TRBD1 matches 9 bases. Losses at the gene ends were 8 bases for V and 4 bases for J; bases not matched to a gene: 7. CDR3 length equals 14 residues. Per the germline V gene, CDR1 is MNHNS and CDR2 is SASEGT. CDR3 amino acids: CASPLGTGPDTQYF. Written as DNA, the CDR3 is TGTGCCAGCCCCCTCGGGACAGGGCCAGATACGCAGTATTTT.

The chain couples TRBV7-9 to TRBJ1-2, with 10 bases aligning to TRBD1. The germline V gene encodes CDR1 SEHNR and CDR2 FQNEAQ (reference sequence). The V segment lost 5 bases and the J segment 12 bases; nucleotides outside the gene matches: 18. The CDR3 is 16 amino acids. CDR3 residues: CASSEGQGRLATTDTF. For the CDR3, the DNA is TGTGCCAGCAGCGAGGGACAGGGGCGTTTAGCAACGACGGACACCTTC. Full variable domain (outside the CDR3, taken from reference TRBV7-9 and TRBJ1-2): DTGVSQNPRHKITKRGQNVTFRCDPISEHNRLYWYRQTLGQGPEFLTYFQNEAQLEKSRLLSDRFSAERPKGSFSTLEIQRTEQGDSAMYLCASSEGQGRLATTDTFGSGTRLTVV.

The chain links TRBV19 to TRBJ1-2; 8 positions match TRBD1. CDR1 and CDR2 from the germline V gene are LNHDA and SQIVND (reference sequence). CDR3 size: 13 residues. V shed 8 bases and J 6 bases; nucleotides not matched to a gene: 8. CDR3 DNA sequence: TGTGCCAGTTACCGGACAGGGTACAATGGCTACACCTTC. As protein: CASYRTGYNGYTF.

V gene TRBV6-5 combines with J gene TRBJ1-2; 7 bases match TRBD1. J gave up 7 bases and V 6 bases, and 8 bases lay outside the gene matches. The V gene's germline CDR1 is MNHEY and CDR2 SVGAGI. The CDR3 covers 13 residues. In DNA, the CDR3 is TGTGCCAGCAGAAAAGACAGGGTGGGTGGCTACACCTTC. Its translation is CASRKDRVGGYTF.

This clone was found a few times. The chain joins TRBV10-2 to TRBJ1-6, with a possible D match to TRBD1 (5 bases). Germline lookup yields CDR1 WSHSY and CDR2 SAAADI. The CDR3 sequence is 15 residues long. V gave up 7 bases and J gave up 10 bases, with 20 bases separating them. The DNA of the CDR3 is TGCGCCAGCATCCAGGACTCTTCGGGGGGATCACCCCTCCACTTT. Translation gives CASIQDSSGGSPLHF.

This chain joins TRBV6-6 and TRBJ2-7, with D possibly matching TRBD1 (6 bases). The CDR3 consists of 13 residues. The ends were cut back, 5 bases at V and 4 bases at J, with 12 bases in the middle. Germline CDR1 MNHNY, CDR2 SVGAGI (reference sequence). CDR3 DNA sequence: TGTGCCAGCAGTAAAAACAGGGTTTACGAGCAGTACTTC. It translates to CASSKNRVYEQYF.

The gene calls are TRBV10-3 and TRBJ1-1; D is uncertain. V lost 2 bases to trimming and J lost 1 base, with 17 bases between them. The germline CDR1 and CDR2 sequences are ENHRY and SYGVKD. The CDR3 runs 17 residues. The CDR3 DNA sequence: TGTGCCATCAGTGAGGGCCACGGGATAGCCAGGAACACTGAAGCTTTCTTT. This translates into CAISEGHGIARNTEAFF.

The rearrangement uses TRBV7-8 and TRBJ1-2, with 12 nucleotides matching TRBD1. Trimming at V came to 0 bases and at J to 11 bases, leaving 7 bases not matched to a gene. The CDR3 spans 15 residues. In germline, CDR1 is SGHVS, CDR2 FQNEAQ. The chain's CDR3 is CASSLAGQGAHKYTF. The CDR3 nucleotides read TGTGCCAGCAGCTTAGCGGGACAGGGGGCGCATAAGTACACCTTC.

This clone was counted once. The CDR3 sequence: CASSRTGDGNTEAFF. CDR3 coding DNA: TGTGCCAGCAGTCGCACAGGGGATGGAAACACTGAAGCTTTCTTT. This chain joins TRBV6-5 and TRBJ1-1; 7 positions agree with TRBD1. V lost 5 bases, J lost 2 bases, and 8 bases stayed unmatched. This CDR3 comprises 15 residues. Per germline, CDR1 MNHEY and CDR2 SVGAGI.

This clone was picked up a small number of times. The rearrangement uses TRBV10-3 and TRBJ2-6; possibly TRBD2 for D (5 bases). Trimming stripped 10 bases from V and 0 bases from J, with 13 bases between. The germline gives CDR1 ENHRY, CDR2 SYGVKD. The CDR3 is 15 amino acids. DNA of the CDR3: TGTGCCACCCAGGCCACTAGCTCTGGGGCCAACGTCCTGACTTTC. Translation gives CATQATSSGANVLTF.

As DNA, the CDR3 is TGTGCCAGCAGTGATAGGGGGACTGGGGCCAACGTCCTGACTTTC. Protein product: CASSDRGTGANVLTF. This chain joins TRBV2 and TRBJ2-6; TRBD1 is a possible D gene (6 bases). Trimming took 3 bases from V and 2 from J, leaving 8 bases between them. The germline CDR1 and CDR2 sequences are SNHLY and FYNNEI. This CDR3 has 15 amino acids.

The chain joins TRBV4-2 to TRBJ2-3; TRBD2 matches 10 bases. The trim removed 4 bases at V and 5 bases at J, leaving 3 bases unmatched. The CDR3 has 14 amino acids. The germline gives CDR1 LGHNA, CDR2 YNFKEQ. Here the CDR3 DNA reads TGTGCCAGCAGCCCCGGGACTAGCGAAGATACGCAGTATTTT. Its protein product is CASSPGTSEDTQYF.

Concerning this clone itself: Other DNA sequences in this specimen translate into the identical CDR3. The rearrangement links TRBV18 to TRBJ2-7; 10 bases are shared with TRBD1. The CDR3 contains 13 residues. Germline values: CDR1 KGHSH, CDR2 LQKENI. The junction had 3 bases not matched to a gene; V was cut back by 3 bases and J by 7 bases. The CDR3 spells CASSPGTGDEQYF. The CDR3 nucleotides read TGTGCCAGCTCACCCGGGACAGGGGATGAGCAGTACTTC.

The chain couples TRBV5-4 to TRBJ2-3; 10 bases agree with TRBD1. This CDR3 has 16 amino acids. From germline, CDR1 is SGHNT and CDR2 YYREEE (reference sequence). The J segment lost 4 bases and the V segment lost 2 bases, leaving 7 bases of the junction unmatched. CDR3 bases: TGTGCCAGCAGCTTCCCGGGACAGGGGCCATCAGATACGCAGTATTTT. This encodes CASSFPGQGPSDTQYF.

The chain employs TRBV27 and TRBJ2-7; 7 positions agree with TRBD1. The V segment lost 2 bases and the J segment 3 bases; nucleotides outside the gene matches: 4. Germline lookup yields CDR1 MNHEY and CDR2 SMNVEV (reference sequence). The length of the CDR3 is 14 residues. In nucleotides, the CDR3 is TGTGCCAGCAGTTTAGGACAGGAAGTCTACGAGCAGTACTTC. It translates to CASSLGQEVYEQYF.

The V call is TRBV6-5, the J call TRBJ1-3; no clear D gene. Looked up from germline, CDR1 is MNHEY and CDR2 is SVGAGI. V was trimmed by 4 bases and J by 0 bases, leaving 10 bases between them. This CDR3 is built from 15 residues. The CDR3 coding sequence is TGTGCCAGCAGTTTATACCTAAGCTCTGGAAACACCATATATTTT. It yields the protein CASSLYLSSGNTIYF.

The chain uses TRBV5-1 and TRBJ1-3; D remains ambiguous. The V end was cut by 0 bases, the J end by 0 bases, with 10 bases between. The germline V gene has CDR1 SGHRS and CDR2 YFSETQ. This CDR3 is 16 amino acids long. The CDR3 here is CASSLGAVSSGNTIYF. CDR3 nucleotide sequence: TGCGCCAGCAGCTTGGGTGCGGTAAGCTCTGGAAACACCATATATTTT.

This clone appeared a single time. The chain employs TRBV28 and TRBJ1-1, with D tentatively TRBD1 (5 bases). This CDR3 spans 12 amino acids. Trimming took 5 bases from V and 7 from J, leaving 11 bases between them. Per the germline V gene, CDR1 is MDHEN and CDR2 is SYDVKM. Here the CDR3 DNA reads TGTGCCAGCAGTCGCGGGGGATATGAAGCTTTCTTT. This codes for CASSRGGYEAFF.

The chain links TRBV13 to TRBJ1-4; 9 positions agree with TRBD1. Germline CDR1 reads PRHDT; CDR2 reads FYEKMQ (reference sequence). After removal of 6 bases from V and 8 bases from J, the junction contained 10 bases not matched to a gene. The CDR3 length is 15 residues. The CDR3 DNA sequence: TGTGCCAGCAGGAGAACAGGGGGCGCTAGGGAAAAACTGTTTTTT. This codes for CASRRTGGAREKLFF.

The V gene is TRBV7-6, the J gene TRBJ2-1, with 9 bases fitting TRBD2. CDR3 length: 16 residues. Looked up from germline, CDR1 is SGHVS and CDR2 is FNYEAQ. The trim removed 1 base at V and 5 bases at J, leaving 6 bases unmatched. CDR3 in amino acids: CASSLEGLAFDNEQFF. Written as DNA, the CDR3 is TGTGCCAGCAGCTTAGAGGGACTAGCTTTCGACAATGAGCAGTTCTTC.

This clone showed up just a few times. The V call is TRBV6-5, the J call TRBJ2-3; 8 bases match TRBD2. The germline V gene has CDR1 MNHEY and CDR2 SVGAGI. The length of the CDR3 is 15 residues. V shed 8 bases and J 6 bases; nucleotides not matched to a gene: 13. This CDR3 is CASYTPGSGSDTQYF. CDR3 DNA sequence: TGTGCCAGCTACACCCCGGGCAGCGGGAGTGATACGCAGTATTTT.

This chain links TRBV9 with TRBJ2-3, with TRBD2 matching 8 bases. This CDR3 has 14 residues. V gave up 5 bases and J gave up 2 bases; unmatched junction bases: 4. CDR1 and CDR2 (germline): SGDLS, YYNGEE. CDR3 in amino acids: CASSSSGLTDTQYF. DNA of the CDR3: TGTGCCAGCAGTTCTAGCGGGCTCACAGATACGCAGTATTTT. Supplemented by reference TRBV9 and TRBJ2-3, the full variable domain reads DSGVTQTPKHLITATGQRVTLRCSPRSGDLSVYWYQQSLDQGLQFLIQYYNGEERAKGNILERFSAQQFPDLHSELNLSSLELGDSALYFCASSSSGLTDTQYFGPGTRLTVL.

This chain's CDR3 is CASSSRFQETQYF. The CDR3, as DNA: TGTGCCAGCAGCTCCCGTTTCCAAGAGACCCAGTACTTC. V usage is TRBV5-4 and J usage is TRBJ2-5; no clear D gene. V was shortened by 3 bases and J by 1 base, with 7 bases between the two germline ends. Germline lookup yields CDR1 SGHNT and CDR2 YYREEE (reference sequence). The CDR3 covers 13 residues.

The chain employs TRBV27 and TRBJ1-6, with D uncertain. Germline CDR1 MNHEY, CDR2 SMNVEV (reference sequence). V gave up 5 bases and J gave up 2 bases, with 16 bases separating them. This CDR3 comprises 17 residues. CDR3 region: CASSPWGGITYNSPLHF. CDR3 sequence (DNA): TGTGCCAGCAGTCCCTGGGGAGGAATTACCTATAATTCACCCCTCCACTTT.

The chain employs TRBV5-4 and TRBJ2-5; 12 bases are shared with TRBD2. This CDR3 is 19 amino acids long. The V gene end was trimmed by 9 bases and the J gene end by 1 base; junction bases not matched to a gene: 19. Looked up from germline, CDR1 is SGHNT and CDR2 is YYREEE (reference sequence). The CDR3 DNA sequence: TGTGCCATCCGACCTTGGTTCCTACTAGCGGGGGGCTCCCAAGAGACCCAGTACTTC. Its protein product is CAIRPWFLLAGGSQETQYF.

This clone is a singleton in its sample. In DNA form, the CDR3 reads TGTGCCAGCAGTTCACAGGGTGGTGAGCAGTATTTT. Translating gives CASSSQGGEQYF. The J gene is TRBJ2-3, the V gene TRBV7-2, with a possible D match to TRBD1 (6 bases). This CDR3 region has 12 residues. V lost 6 bases to trimming and J lost 11 bases, with 15 bases between them. In germline, CDR1 is SGHTA, CDR2 FQGNSA.

The V call is TRBV5-6, the J call TRBJ2-5; 10 bases fit TRBD1. CDR1 and CDR2 (germline): SGHDT, YYEEEE. Germline trimming cut 5 bases from V and 5 bases from J; bases unmatched to any gene: 6. CDR3 length: 14 amino acids. In DNA, the CDR3 is TGTGCCAGCAGTTGGACAGGGGGGGAGGAGACCCAGTACTTC. This sequence encodes CASSWTGGEETQYF.

V and J are TRBV6-6 and TRBJ1-5, with D unclear. This CDR3 spans 13 amino acids. Between the trimmed V and J ends, which lost 7 bases and 7 bases, there was a span of 14 bases. The V gene's germline CDR1 is MNHNY and CDR2 SVGAGI (reference sequence). The CDR3 loop reads CASTLTEGQPQHF. For the CDR3, the DNA is TGTGCCAGCACCCTAACCGAGGGCCAGCCCCAGCATTTT.

This clone was recorded a few times. The V and J genes are TRBV6-1 and TRBJ2-4; no clear D gene. CDR1 is MNHNS, CDR2 SASEGT, per germline. V lost 2 bases, J lost 2 bases, and 10 bases lay in between. The length of the CDR3 is 15 residues. The CDR3: CASSEFSSTKNIQYF. In nucleotides, the CDR3 is TGTGCCAGCAGTGAATTTAGCTCCACCAAAAACATTCAGTACTTC.